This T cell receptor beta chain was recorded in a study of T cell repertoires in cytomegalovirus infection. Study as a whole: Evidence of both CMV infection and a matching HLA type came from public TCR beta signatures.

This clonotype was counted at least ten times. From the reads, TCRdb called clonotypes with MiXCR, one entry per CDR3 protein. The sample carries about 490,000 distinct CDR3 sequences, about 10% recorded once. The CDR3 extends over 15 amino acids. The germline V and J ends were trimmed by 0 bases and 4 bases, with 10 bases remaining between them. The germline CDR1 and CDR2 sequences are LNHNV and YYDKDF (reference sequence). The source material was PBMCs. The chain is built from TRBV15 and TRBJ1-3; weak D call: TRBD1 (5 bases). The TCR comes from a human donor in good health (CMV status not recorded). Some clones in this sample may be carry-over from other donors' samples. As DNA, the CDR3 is TGTGCCACCAGCAGAGATCCGGGGACGGGAAACACCATATATTTT. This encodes CATSRDPGTGNTIYF. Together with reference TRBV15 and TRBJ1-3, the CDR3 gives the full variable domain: DAMVIQNPRYQVTQFGKPVTLSCSQTLNHNVMYWYQQKSSQAPKLLFHYYDKDFNNEADTPDNFQSRRPNTSFCFLDIRSPGLGDTAMYLCATSRDPGTGNTIYFGEGSWLTVV.